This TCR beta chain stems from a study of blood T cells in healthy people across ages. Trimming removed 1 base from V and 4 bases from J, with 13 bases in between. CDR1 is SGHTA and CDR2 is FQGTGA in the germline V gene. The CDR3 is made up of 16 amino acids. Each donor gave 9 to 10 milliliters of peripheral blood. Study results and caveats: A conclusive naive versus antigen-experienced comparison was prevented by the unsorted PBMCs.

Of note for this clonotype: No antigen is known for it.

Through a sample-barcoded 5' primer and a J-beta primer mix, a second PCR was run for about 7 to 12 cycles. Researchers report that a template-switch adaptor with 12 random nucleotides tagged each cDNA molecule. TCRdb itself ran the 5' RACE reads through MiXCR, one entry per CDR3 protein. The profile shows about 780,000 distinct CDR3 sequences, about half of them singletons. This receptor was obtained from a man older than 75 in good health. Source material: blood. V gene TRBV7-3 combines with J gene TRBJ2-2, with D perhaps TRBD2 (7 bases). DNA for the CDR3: TGTGCCAGCAGCTTAATCGGGGGGCGCCGCACCGGGGAGCTGTTTTTT. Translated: CASSLIGGRRTGELFF.